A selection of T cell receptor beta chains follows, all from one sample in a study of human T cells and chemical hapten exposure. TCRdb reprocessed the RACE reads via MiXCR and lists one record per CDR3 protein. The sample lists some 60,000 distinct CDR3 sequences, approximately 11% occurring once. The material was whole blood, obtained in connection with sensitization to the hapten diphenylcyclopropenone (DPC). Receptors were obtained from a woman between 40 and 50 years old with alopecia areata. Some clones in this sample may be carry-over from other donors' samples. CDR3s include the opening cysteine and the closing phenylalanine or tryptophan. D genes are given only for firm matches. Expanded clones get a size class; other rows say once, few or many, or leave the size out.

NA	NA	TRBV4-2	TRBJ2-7	CASSQEPTYEQYF	TGTGCCAGCAGCCAAGAGCCTACCTACGAGCAGTACTTC
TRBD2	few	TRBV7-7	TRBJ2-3	CASSAGGDRDTQYF	TGTGCTAGCAGCGCCGGGGGGGATCGTGATACGCAGTATTTT
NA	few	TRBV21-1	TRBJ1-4	CASSKKESREEKLFF	TGTGCCAGCAGCAAAAAGGAGTCCAGGGAAGAAAAACTGTTTTTT
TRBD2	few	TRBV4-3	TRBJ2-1	CASSQGLAGGAWAEQFF	TGCGCCAGCAGCCAAGGACTAGCGGGGGGCGCATGGGCTGAGCAGTTCTTC
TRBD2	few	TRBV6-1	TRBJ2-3	CASSEALAGADTQYF	TGTGCCAGCAGTGAAGCACTAGCGGGAGCAGATACGCAGTATTTT
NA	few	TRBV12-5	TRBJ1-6	CASGPTPANSPLHF	TGTGCTAGTGGTCCAACGCCGGCTAATTCACCCCTCCACTTT
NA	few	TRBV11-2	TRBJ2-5	CASSPGVREGQQETQYF	TGTGCCAGCAGCCCCGGCGTACGGGAGGGACAGCAAGAGACCCAGTACTTC
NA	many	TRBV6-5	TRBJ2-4	CASGQGNIQYF	TGTGCCAGCGGCCAGGGAAACATTCAGTACTTC
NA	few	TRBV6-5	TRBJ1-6	CASRRNRDNLNSPLHF	TGTGCCAGCAGAAGGAACCGGGACAACTTAAATTCACCCCTCCACTTT
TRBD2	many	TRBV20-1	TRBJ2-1	CSWRASGRGNEQFF	TGCAGTTGGCGGGCTAGCGGGAGGGGCAATGAGCAGTTCTTC
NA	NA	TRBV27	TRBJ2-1	CASINPRGGSYNEQFF	TGTGCCAGCATAAATCCGAGGGGTGGGTCCTACAATGAGCAGTTCTTC
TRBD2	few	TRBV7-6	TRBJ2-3	CASSLGRGGRTDTQYF	TGTGCCAGCAGCTTAGGGCGGGGGGGCCGAACAGATACGCAGTATTTT
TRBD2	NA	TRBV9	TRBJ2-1	CASSVQGLAGTSGRLGPSYNEQFF	TGTGCCAGCAGCGTTCAAGGACTAGCGGGGACCTCCGGAAGGTTGGGTCCCTCCTACAATGAGCAGTTCTTC
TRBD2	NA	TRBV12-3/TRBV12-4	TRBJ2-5	CASAAGGPRETQYF	TGTGCCAGCGCGGCGGGAGGGCCTCGGGAGACCCAGTACTTC
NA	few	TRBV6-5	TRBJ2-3	CASSSPGPGDTQYF	TGTGCCAGCAGTTCCCCGGGTCCGGGGGATACGCAGTATTTT
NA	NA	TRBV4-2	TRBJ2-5	CASSPTQAGGETQYF	TGTGCCAGCAGCCCTACCCAGGCAGGGGGGGAGACCCAGTACTTC
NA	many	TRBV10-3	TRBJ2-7	CAISDKRVSSYEQYF	TGTGCCATCAGTGATAAGCGGGTTAGCTCCTACGAGCAGTACTTC
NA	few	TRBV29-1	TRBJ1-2	CSVEEPFTF	TGCAGCGTTGAGGAGCCCTTCACCTTC